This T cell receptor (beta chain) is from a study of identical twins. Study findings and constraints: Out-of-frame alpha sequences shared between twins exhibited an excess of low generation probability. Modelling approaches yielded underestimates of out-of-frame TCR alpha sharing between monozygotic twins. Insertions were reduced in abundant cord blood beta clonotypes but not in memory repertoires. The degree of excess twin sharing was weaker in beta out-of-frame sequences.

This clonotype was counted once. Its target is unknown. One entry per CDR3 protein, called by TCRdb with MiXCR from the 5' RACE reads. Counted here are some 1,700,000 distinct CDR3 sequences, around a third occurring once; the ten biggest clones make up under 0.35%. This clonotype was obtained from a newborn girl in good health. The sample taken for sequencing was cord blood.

CDR3 nucleotide sequence: TGTGCCAGCAGTTTATCGATTCAGAGGGACACTGAAGCTTTCTTT. Amino acids: CASSLSIQRDTEAFF. The chain links TRBV27 to TRBJ1-1, with no clear D. V was shortened by 0 bases and J by 3 bases, with 11 bases between the two germline ends. This CDR3 region has 15 residues. The V gene's germline CDR1 is MNHEY and CDR2 SMNVEV (reference sequence).